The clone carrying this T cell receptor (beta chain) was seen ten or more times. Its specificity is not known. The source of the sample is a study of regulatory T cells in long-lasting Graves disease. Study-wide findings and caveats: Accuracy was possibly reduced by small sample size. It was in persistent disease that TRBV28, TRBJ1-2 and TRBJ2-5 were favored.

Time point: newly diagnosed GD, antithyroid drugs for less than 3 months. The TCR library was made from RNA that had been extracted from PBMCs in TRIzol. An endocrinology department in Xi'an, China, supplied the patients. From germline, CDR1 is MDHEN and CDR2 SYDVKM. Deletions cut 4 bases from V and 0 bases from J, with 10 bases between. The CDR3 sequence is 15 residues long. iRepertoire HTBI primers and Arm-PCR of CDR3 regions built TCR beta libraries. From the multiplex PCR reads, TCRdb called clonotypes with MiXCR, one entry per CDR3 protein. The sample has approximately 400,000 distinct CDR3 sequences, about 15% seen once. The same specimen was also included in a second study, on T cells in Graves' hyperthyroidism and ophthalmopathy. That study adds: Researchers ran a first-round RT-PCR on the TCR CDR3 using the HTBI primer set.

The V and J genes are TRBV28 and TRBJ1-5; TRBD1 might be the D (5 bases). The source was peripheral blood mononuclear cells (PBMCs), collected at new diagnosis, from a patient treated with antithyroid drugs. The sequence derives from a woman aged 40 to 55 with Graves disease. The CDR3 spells CASSSGAVSNQPQHF. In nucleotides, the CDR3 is TGTGCCAGCAGTTCCGGGGCGGTTAGCAATCAGCCCCAGCATTTT.